Below, 29 T cell receptor beta chains from the same sample are listed, as sequenced in a study of vaccination and CD4 T cells after COVID-19. The sample's time point: late sampling 161 to 241 days after vaccination in a few convalescent patients. Treatment in this sample: approximately nine-day PBMC culture with coronavirus spike peptide pools or control peptides (ViraFEST assay). Scientists ran DNA taken from cultured CD4+ T cells through the Oncomine TCR Beta short-read assay for sequencing. MiXCR was run by TCRdb on the PCR reads, yielding one entry per CDR3 protein. In the table there are tens of thousands of distinct CDR3 sequences, approximately 38% of which are singletons. The antigens for these receptors are not known. This material consisted of CD4+ T cells from blood, cultured in vitro, taken about 7 months after SARS-CoV-2 vaccination. These receptors came from a human donor who had recovered from COVID-19.

This clonotype has only one observation. V is TRBV10-3 and J is TRBJ1-2; tentatively, D is TRBD1 (5 bases). CDR3 length: 15 residues. Germline V CDR1 and CDR2: ENHRY, SYGVKD. V was trimmed by 3 bases and J by 0 bases, leaving 11 bases between them. CDR3 amino acids: CAISEQVLANYGYTF. The CDR3 bases are TGTGCCATCAGTGAACAGGTCCTAGCTAACTATGGCTACACCTTC.

A few counts support this clonotype. The V and J genes are TRBV20-1 and TRBJ2-7; D is ambiguous. V was clipped by 2 bases and J by 6 bases, with 11 bases between them. Germline assignment: CDR1 DFQATT and CDR2 SNEGSKA (reference sequence). The CDR3 has 12 residues. CDR3 protein: CSARPGLGEQYF. CDR3 in DNA: TGCAGTGCTAGACCCGGCTTGGGCGAGCAGTACTTC.

A few counts support this clonotype. J is TRBJ2-2 and V is TRBV20-1, with 8 bases lining up with TRBD2. Germline V gene sequence: CDR1 DFQATT, CDR2 SNEGSKA (reference sequence). This CDR3 has 15 residues. The trim removed 0 bases at V and 4 bases at J, leaving 4 bases unmatched. CDR3 sequence reads: CSARDGTRSTGELFF. CDR3 DNA sequence: TGCAGTGCTAGAGACGGGACTAGGAGCACCGGGGAGCTGTTTTTT.

The chain joins TRBV7-8 to TRBJ2-3; no clear D. Looked up from germline, CDR1 is SGHVS and CDR2 is FQNEAQ. V lost 8 bases to trimming and J lost 1 base, with 19 bases between them. This CDR3 contains 16 residues. The CDR3 loop is CASSYDLNPGTDTQYF. The CDR3 DNA is TGTGCCAGCTCCTATGACTTGAACCCAGGCACAGATACGCAGTATTTT.

This clonotype was counted a few times. The chain has TRBV6-1 and TRBJ1-6; D unresolved. V shed 2 bases and J shed 10 bases, with 12 bases lying between them. The CDR3 length is 14 residues. Germline V CDR1 and CDR2: MNHNS, SASEGT. The CDR3 is CASSEIGIGSPLHF. In nucleotides, the CDR3 is TGTGCCAGCAGTGAAATAGGGATAGGCTCACCCCTCCACTTT.

CDR3: CASSLWGDQPQHF. In DNA form, the CDR3 reads TGTGCCAGCAGCTTATGGGGAGATCAGCCCCAGCATTTT. The chain employs TRBV7-2 and TRBJ1-5; D remains unclear. CDR3 length equals 13 residues. Trimming removed 2 bases from V and 5 bases from J, with 7 bases in between. Germline assignment: CDR1 SGHTA and CDR2 FQGNSA.

The chain links TRBV7-2 to TRBJ2-3; D may match TRBD1 or TRBD2 (5 bases each). Trimming removed 5 bases at V and 6 bases at J, with 18 bases between. CDR1 is SGHTA and CDR2 is FQGNSA in the germline V gene. The CDR3 totals 15 residues. Written as DNA, the CDR3 is TGTGCCAGCAGCCCAGGGACCTTCGTGTCGGATACGCAGTATTTT. Its protein is CASSPGTFVSDTQYF. Combining the CDR3 with reference TRBV7-2 and TRBJ2-3 gives the whole variable domain GAGVSQSPSNKVTEKGKDVELRCDPISGHTALYWYRQSLGQGLEFLIYFQGNSAPDKSGLPSDRFSAERTGGSVSTLTIQRTQQEDSAVYLCASSPGTFVSDTQYFGPGTRLTVL.

The count of this clonotype is one. The CDR3: CASTGSGETEAFF. CDR3 sequence (DNA): TGTGCCAGTACCGGGTCCGGGGAGACTGAAGCTTTCTTT. The V call is TRBV19, the J call TRBJ1-1, with no clear D. The germline CDR1 and CDR2 sequences are LNHDA and SQIVND (reference sequence). Trimming shortened V by 7 bases and J by 5 bases, and 14 bases separated the two germline ends. CDR3 length: 13 residues. Drawing the rest from reference TRBV19 and TRBJ1-1, the complete variable domain is DGGITQSPKYLFRKEGQNVTLSCEQNLNHDAMYWYRQDPGQGLRLIYYSQIVNDFQKGDIAEGYSVSREKKESFPLTVTSAQKNPTAFYLCASTGSGETEAFFGQGTRLTVV.

In this sample, this clonotype turned up a few times. V and J are TRBV19 and TRBJ2-7; D is uncertain. Germline CDR1 LNHDA, CDR2 SQIVND (reference sequence). V gave up 4 bases and J gave up 0 bases, with 10 bases separating them. The CDR3 length is 14 residues. CDR3 in amino acids: CASSTTKSSYEQYF. Here the CDR3 DNA reads TGTGCCAGTAGTACCACAAAGAGCTCCTACGAGCAGTACTTC.

The chain combines TRBV20-1 with TRBJ2-5, with 12 bases aligning to TRBD2. V was clipped by 1 base and J by 1 base; unmatched bases: 7. Germline-derived CDR1 and CDR2 are DFQATT and SNEGSKA (reference sequence). The length of the CDR3 is 17 residues. CDR3 sequence reads: CSARAILAGGPQETQYF. As DNA, the CDR3 is TGCAGTGCTAGAGCCATTCTAGCGGGAGGGCCCCAAGAGACCCAGTACTTC.

This clonotype was seen only a few times. The chain recombines TRBV7-9 with TRBJ2-2, with no clear D. The CDR3 is 11 amino acids. The V end lost 3 bases, the J end lost 6 bases, and 2 bases lay between the germline ends. Germline lookup yields CDR1 SEHNR and CDR2 FQNEAQ (reference sequence). DNA of the CDR3: TGTGCCAGCAGCTTGTCCGGGGAGCTGTTTTTT. Its protein product is CASSLSGELFF.

This chain connects TRBV21-1 to TRBJ2-7; the D segment call TRBD1 is taken from the table without a DNA check. TRBV21-1 is a pseudogene locus. The length of the CDR3 is 17 residues. The CDR3 region has the DNA TGTGCCAGCAGCAAAGGTCCAGGGGGCCCCCACTCCTACGAGCAGTACTTC. Its protein product is CASSKGPGGPHSYEQYF.

This clonotype has more than one count but fewer than ten. Sequence at one end of the junction differs from germline and may be a read error. This rearrangement joins TRBV20-1 to TRBJ1-2, with D possibly TRBD1 on 5 matching bases. The CDR3 covers 12 residues. Germline V gives CDR1 DFQATT, CDR2 SNEGSKA (reference sequence). The CDR3 protein is CSAREYGGRENF. For the CDR3, the DNA is TGCAGTGCTAGAGAGTACGGGGGTCGGGAGAACTTC.

The CDR3 DNA is TGTGCCAGCAGCTCCCTGGACAGAGAAGAGACCCAGTACTTC. As protein: CASSSLDREETQYF. The gene calls are TRBV11-1 and TRBJ2-5; D might be TRBD1 (6 bases). Trimming took off 4 bases at V and 3 bases at J, with 12 bases between the two ends. The CDR3 extends over 14 amino acids. CDR1 and CDR2 (germline): SGHAT, FQDESV (reference sequence). Complete variable domain (other parts from reference TRBV11-1 and TRBJ2-5): EAEVAQSPRYKITEKSQAVAFWCDPISGHATLYWYRQILGQGPELLVQFQDESVVDDSQLPKDRFSAERLKGVDSTLKIQPAELGDSAMYLCASSSLDREETQYFGPGTRLLVL.

This rearrangement joins TRBV6-1 to TRBJ2-2, with 7 bases aligning to TRBD1. Losses at the gene ends were 5 bases for V and 5 bases for J; bases not matched to a gene: 5. The CDR3 totals 14 residues. CDR1 and CDR2 (germline): MNHNS, SASEGT. The CDR3 here is CASSLGGWTGELFF. DNA for the CDR3: TGTGCCAGCAGTCTAGGGGGCTGGACCGGGGAGCTGTTTTTT.

J is TRBJ1-6 and V is TRBV20-1; the D gene is possibly TRBD1 (5 bases). The CDR3 sequence is 12 residues long. V lost 2 bases to trimming and J lost 9 bases, with 8 bases between them. The germline gives CDR1 DFQATT, CDR2 SNEGSKA (reference sequence). Here the CDR3 reads CSARSGGSPLHF. The CDR3 nucleotides are TGCAGTGCTAGATCGGGGGGTTCACCCCTCCACTTT.

In this sample, this clonotype turned up once. The chain is built from TRBV6-5 and TRBJ2-3, with D tentatively TRBD2 (6 bases). Germline-derived CDR1 and CDR2 are MNHEY and SVGAGI. With 2 bases removed from V and 5 bases from J, the gap between germline ends came to 11 bases. The CDR3 length is 14 residues. In nucleotides, the CDR3 is TGTGCCAGCAGTTACGGGCCGGGAGAAGATACGCAGTATTTT. This gives the protein CASSYGPGEDTQYF.

The rearrangement joins TRBV15 to TRBJ1-3; TRBD1 is a possible D gene (5 bases). The CDR3 spans 16 residues. In germline, CDR1 is LNHNV, CDR2 YYDKDF (reference sequence). Trimming removed 0 bases from V and 4 bases from J, with 13 bases in between. In DNA form, the CDR3 reads TGTGCCACCAGCAGAGATAACGTGAGGGACGGAAACACCATATATTTT. It is translated as CATSRDNVRDGNTIYF.

This clonotype occurred a few times. This rearrangement joins TRBV19 to TRBJ2-3; 8 positions match TRBD1. Germline values: CDR1 LNHDA, CDR2 SQIVND (reference sequence). V gave up 6 bases and J gave up 2 bases; unmatched junction bases: 7. This CDR3 has 15 residues. The CDR3 DNA follows: TGTGCCAGTAGATCCCGGACAGGGACCACAGATACGCAGTATTTT. This translates into CASRSRTGTTDTQYF.

This clonotype has more than one count but fewer than ten. The rearrangement uses TRBV7-3 and TRBJ2-1; 7 nucleotides agree with TRBD2. The CDR3 totals 15 residues. V lost 2 bases and J lost 2; bases outside the gene matches: 3. Per the germline V gene, CDR1 is SGHTA and CDR2 is FQGTGA. This CDR3 is CASSLLGGTYNEQFF. DNA of the CDR3: TGTGCCAGCAGCTTATTGGGGGGGACCTACAATGAGCAGTTCTTC.

The chain employs TRBV28 and TRBJ2-5, with D perhaps matching TRBD2 (7 bases). Germline-derived CDR1 and CDR2 are MDHEN and SYDVKM. V gave up 2 bases and J gave up 3 bases, with 10 bases separating them. The CDR3 is 14 amino acids. This chain's CDR3 is CASSLGGAEETQYF. CDR3 bases: TGTGCCAGCAGTTTAGGGGGGGCGGAAGAGACCCAGTACTTC.

This clonotype was found a few times. The chain links TRBV7-8 to TRBJ1-2, with TRBD1 as a possible D gene (5 bases). Trimming took off 1 base at V and 5 bases at J, with 14 bases between the two ends. Per the germline V gene, CDR1 is SGHVS and CDR2 is FQNEAQ. This CDR3 comprises 15 residues. CDR3 bases: TGTGCCAGCAGCTTAGAAATGAGCGGGGCGTATGGCTACACCTTC. Amino acid sequence: CASSLEMSGAYGYTF. Full variable domain (rest looked up from reference TRBV7-8 and TRBJ1-2): GAGVSQSPRYKVAKRGQDVALRCDPISGHVSLFWYQQALGQGPEFLTYFQNEAQLDKSGLPSDRFFAERPEGSVSTLKIQRTQQEDSAVYLCASSLEMSGAYGYTFGSGTRLTVV.

The chain recombines TRBV2 with TRBJ1-2; 11 nucleotides line up with TRBD1. The J segment lost 4 bases and the V segment lost 7 bases, leaving 11 bases of the junction unmatched. The CDR3 runs to 16 residues. CDR1 and CDR2 (germline): SNHLY, FYNNEI. The CDR3 is CASTRTGQGGLYGYTF. CDR3 DNA sequence: TGTGCCAGCACCCGAACGGGACAGGGGGGACTCTATGGCTACACCTTC.

This chain uses TRBV18 with TRBJ2-5; 13 nucleotides match TRBD2. The V gene end was trimmed by 3 bases and the J gene end by 5 bases; junction bases not matched to a gene: 12. Germline CDR1 reads KGHSH; CDR2 reads LQKENI. This CDR3 contains 18 residues. The CDR3 region is CASSPPPGTSGIGETQYF. The CDR3 nucleotides are TGTGCCAGCTCACCGCCCCCAGGGACTAGCGGGATCGGGGAGACCCAGTACTTC. Supplemented by reference TRBV18 and TRBJ2-5, the full variable domain reads NAGVMQNPRHLVRRRGQEARLRCSPMKGHSHVYWYRQLPEEGLKFMVYLQKENIIDESGMPKERFSAEFPKEGPSILRIQQVVRGDSAAYFCASSPPPGTSGIGETQYFGPGTRLLVL.

In its sample, this clonotype was seen a few times. This chain links TRBV20-1 with TRBJ1-5, with no clear D. V shed 3 bases and J shed 9 bases, with 24 bases lying between them. The CDR3 spans 16 residues. Germline CDR1 is DFQATT and CDR2 is SNEGSKA (reference sequence). CDR3 in amino acids: CSARMFGRGILGPQHF. CDR3 bases: TGCAGTGCTAGGATGTTTGGACGAGGAATTTTGGGGCCCCAGCATTTT.

The chain carries TRBV6-1 and TRBJ2-7; 10 nucleotides agree with TRBD1. There are 16 residues in the CDR3. CDR1 is MNHNS, CDR2 SASEGT, per germline. The trim removed 6 bases at V and 9 bases at J, leaving 17 bases unmatched. CDR3 protein: CASRGLGGTGDSGQYF. CDR3 in DNA: TGTGCCAGCAGGGGGCTGGGAGGGACAGGGGATTCCGGGCAGTACTTC.

The CDR3 nucleotides read TGTGCCAGCAGTTACAGGACTAGCGGGCCGCTGGATACGCAGTATTTT. Translated, it gives CASSYRTSGPLDTQYF. The gene calls are TRBV6-5 and TRBJ2-3, with 11 bases aligning to TRBD2. The CDR3 totals 16 residues. J was trimmed by 6 bases and V by 2 bases; bases with no gene match: 7. CDR1 and CDR2 (germline): MNHEY, SVGAGI.

This clonotype was recorded at least ten times. This chain connects TRBV20-1 to TRBJ2-1; weak D call: TRBD2 (6 bases). The CDR3 is made up of 13 amino acids. Germline V lookup: CDR1 DFQATT, CDR2 SNEGSKA (reference sequence). V shed 3 bases and J shed 2 bases, with 8 bases lying between them. The CDR3 region is CSASASAYNEQFF. As DNA, the CDR3 is TGCAGTGCTAGTGCTAGCGCCTACAATGAGCAGTTCTTC.

The table lists this clonotype with a few counts. The chain carries TRBV6-1 and TRBJ2-7; 7 bases match TRBD2. The V segment lost 7 bases and the J segment 0 bases; nucleotides outside the gene matches: 6. Germline V CDR1 and CDR2: MNHNS, SASEGT. The CDR3 has 14 amino acids. CDR3 DNA: TGTGCCAGCAAGGAACTAGCGCGCTCCTACGAGCAGTACTTC. This codes for CASKELARSYEQYF.